Given below is one TCR beta chain in context. Its antigen is currently unknown. cDNA carried unique molecular identifiers, and a universal primer site was added by template switching. TCRdb analysed the 5' RACE reads with MiXCR anew, one entry per CDR3 protein. The data hold 450,000 or so distinct CDR3 sequences, with around 18% observed a single time. This CDR3 region has 16 residues. Germline V gene data show CDR1 as LGHNA and CDR2 as YNFKEQ. Trimming removed 5 bases from V and 9 bases from J; junction bases left unmatched: 10. The data originate from a study of identical twins. Study-level findings and limits: Conclusions rested on cross-sectional statistics rather than following the same donors. Whereas memory repertoires showed no such difference, abundant cord blood beta clonotypes carried fewer insertions.

The sequenced sample consisted of naive T cells sorted from blood. The V and J genes are TRBV4-2 and TRBJ2-1; 13 bases map to TRBD2. The TCR was taken from a man aged 50 or older in good health. The chain's CDR3 is CASSSGLAGPHSEQFF. The CDR3 bases are TGTGCCAGCAGCTCGGGACTAGCGGGGCCTCATAGTGAGCAGTTCTTC.